This T cell receptor (beta chain) was sequenced for a study of T-cell memory formation after mild COVID-19. Study summary: Among the donors, TCR clusters were largely specific to each donor.

The sample holds a few counts of this clonotype. The antigen is unknown. Broader study findings: The study found contracting CD4+ clones mainly in CM and EM and contracting CD8+ clones in EMRA. The finding that pre-infection memory included some responding clones suggested that cross-reactive memory joined.

The CDR3 is 16 residues long. The ends were cut back, 3 bases at V and 3 bases at J, with 15 bases in the middle. Looked up from germline, CDR1 is SGDLS and CDR2 is YYNGEE. Constant-segment primers served in 5'RACE that generated TCR alpha and TCR beta cDNA libraries bearing sample barcodes and UMIs. TCRdb itself ran the 5' RACE reads through MiXCR, one entry per CDR3 protein. The sample holds around 470,000 distinct CDR3 sequences, around 18% seen once. The rearrangement joins TRBV9 to TRBJ1-4; D remains ambiguous. The specimen was PBMCs or a T cell subset sorted from them (not recorded which). The origin of this receptor is an adult woman who had mild COVID-19 (a few samples of this study predate the infection). Cell type and time point are not known. The CDR3 DNA is TGTGCCAGCAGCGCCCACCGGACGGCCGCTAATGAAAAACTGTTTTTT. Its translation: CASSAHRTAANEKLFF. Drawing the rest from reference TRBV9 and TRBJ1-4, the complete variable domain is DSGVTQTPKHLITATGQRVTLRCSPRSGDLSVYWYQQSLDQGLQFLIQYYNGEERAKGNILERFSAQQFPDLHSELNLSSLELGDSALYFCASSAHRTAANEKLFFGSGTQLSVL.